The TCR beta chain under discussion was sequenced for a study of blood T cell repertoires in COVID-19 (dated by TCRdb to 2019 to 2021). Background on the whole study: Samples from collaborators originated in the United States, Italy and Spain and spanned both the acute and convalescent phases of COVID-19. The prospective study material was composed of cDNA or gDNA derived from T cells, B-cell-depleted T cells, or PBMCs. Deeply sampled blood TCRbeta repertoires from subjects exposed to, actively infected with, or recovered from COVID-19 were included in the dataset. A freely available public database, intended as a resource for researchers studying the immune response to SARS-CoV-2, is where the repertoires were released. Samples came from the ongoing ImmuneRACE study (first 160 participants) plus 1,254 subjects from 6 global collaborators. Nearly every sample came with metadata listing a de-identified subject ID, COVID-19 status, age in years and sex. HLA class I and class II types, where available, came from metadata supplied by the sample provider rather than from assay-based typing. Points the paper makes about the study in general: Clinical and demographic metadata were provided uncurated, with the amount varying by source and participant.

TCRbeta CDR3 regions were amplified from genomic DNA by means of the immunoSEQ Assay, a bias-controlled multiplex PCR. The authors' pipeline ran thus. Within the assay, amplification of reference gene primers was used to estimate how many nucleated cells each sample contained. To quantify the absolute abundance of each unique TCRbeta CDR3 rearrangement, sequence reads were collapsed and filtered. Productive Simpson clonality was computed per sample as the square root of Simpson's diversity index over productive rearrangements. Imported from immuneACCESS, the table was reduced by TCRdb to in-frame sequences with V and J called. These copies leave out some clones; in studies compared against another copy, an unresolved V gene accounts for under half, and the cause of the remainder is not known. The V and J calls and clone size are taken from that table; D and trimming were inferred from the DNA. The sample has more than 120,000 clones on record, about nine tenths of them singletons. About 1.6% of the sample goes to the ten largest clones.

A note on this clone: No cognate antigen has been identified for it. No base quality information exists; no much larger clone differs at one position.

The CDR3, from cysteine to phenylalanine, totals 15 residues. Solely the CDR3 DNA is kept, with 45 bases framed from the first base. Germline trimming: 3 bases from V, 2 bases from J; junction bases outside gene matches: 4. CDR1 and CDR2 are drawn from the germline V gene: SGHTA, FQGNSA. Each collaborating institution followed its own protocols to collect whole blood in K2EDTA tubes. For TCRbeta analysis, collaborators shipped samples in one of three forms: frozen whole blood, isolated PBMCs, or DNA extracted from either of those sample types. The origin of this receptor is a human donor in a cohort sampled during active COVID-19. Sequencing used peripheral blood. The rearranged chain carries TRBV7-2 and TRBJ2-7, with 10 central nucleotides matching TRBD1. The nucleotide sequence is TGTGCCAGCAGCTTTGGACAGGGGGGAGCCTACGAGCAGTACTTC. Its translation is CASSFGQGGAYEQYF.